A single sample is the source of the 18 T cell receptor beta chains below, sequenced in a study of CD8 T cell repertoires and HIV-1 epitope variants. Produced via immunoSEQ multiplex PCR; TCRdb's table is partial and in-frame only. The data show around 4,600 clones, 60% to 65% seen once. The antigens of these receptors remain unknown. The sequencing sample was made of cultured CD8+ T cells derived from PBMCs. These receptors originate from a male donor with HIV.

The chain employs TRBV7-9 and TRBJ1-3, with D unresolved. CDR1 is SEHNR, CDR2 FQNEAQ, per germline (reference sequence). Trimming pared 5 bases from V and 0 bases from J, leaving 17 bases between. CDR3 size: 17 residues. The CDR3 nucleotides are TGTGCCAGCAGCCCCATGTCCAGCAGCTTCTCTGGAAACACCATATATTTT. This encodes CASSPMSSSFSGNTIYF. Drawing the rest from reference TRBV7-9 and TRBJ1-3, the complete variable domain is DTGVSQNPRHKITKRGQNVTFRCDPISEHNRLYWYRQTLGQGPEFLTYFQNEAQLEKSRLLSDRFSAERPKGSFSTLEIQRTEQGDSAMYLCASSPMSSSFSGNTIYFGEGSWLTVV.

This clone showed up just a few times. J is TRBJ2-3 and V is TRBV10-1; D possibly matches TRBD1 or TRBD2 (6 bases each). The CDR3 length is 17 residues. Per the germline V gene, CDR1 is WNHNN and CDR2 is SYGVQD (reference sequence). The V gene lost 5 bases and the J gene lost 4 bases, with 22 bases spanning the gap. CDR3 residues: CASSLTMGARRADTQYF. Written as DNA, the CDR3 is TGCGCCAGCAGTTTGACCATGGGGGCCAGGAGGGCAGATACGCAGTATTTT.

The genes are TRBV19 and TRBJ2-3; TRBD1 might be the D (7 bases). The germline gives CDR1 LNHDA, CDR2 SQIVND (reference sequence). V was trimmed by 6 bases and J by 2 bases, leaving 15 bases between them. The CDR3 runs 15 residues. This CDR3 reads CASSHTGDFTDTQYF. CDR3 coding DNA: TGTGCCAGTAGCCATACAGGGGACTTCACAGATACGCAGTATTTT. Supplemented by reference TRBV19 and TRBJ2-3, the full variable domain reads DGGITQSPKYLFRKEGQNVTLSCEQNLNHDAMYWYRQDPGQGLRLIYYSQIVNDFQKGDIAEGYSVSREKKESFPLTVTSAQKNPTAFYLCASSHTGDFTDTQYFGPGTRLTVL.

This chain connects TRBV28 to TRBJ2-7; weak D call: TRBD1 (6 bases). Germline lookup yields CDR1 MDHEN and CDR2 SYDVKM. Between the trimmed V and J ends, which lost 3 bases and 2 bases, there was a span of 11 bases. CDR3 length: 14 residues. CDR3 bases: TGTGCCAGCAGTTTCCCAGGGGACCCCTACGAGCAGTACTTC. It is translated as CASSFPGDPYEQYF.

The chain is built from TRBV15 and TRBJ1-5; 7 bases are shared with TRBD1. CDR3 length: 17 amino acids. The V gene end was trimmed by 3 bases and the J gene end by 3 bases; junction bases not matched to a gene: 11. Germline-derived CDR1 and CDR2 are LNHNV and YYDKDF (reference sequence). Written as DNA, the CDR3 is TGTGCCACCAGCAGGACCCGGGACAGAAATCTCAATCAGCCCCAGCATTTT. This sequence encodes CATSRTRDRNLNQPQHF.

The V gene is TRBV19, the J gene TRBJ2-5, with 8 bases matching TRBD2. Trimming took 8 bases from V and 4 from J; bases not matched to a gene: 3. Germline V gene lookup returns CDR1 LNHDA and CDR2 SQIVND (reference sequence). The CDR3 runs 12 residues. The CDR3 here is CASGTSLETQYF. The CDR3 nucleotides are TGTGCCAGTGGGACTAGTTTAGAGACCCAGTACTTC.

This clone was seen a handful of times. The chain carries TRBV4-2 and TRBJ1-2; 8 bases map to TRBD1. With 4 bases clipped from V and 6 bases from J, the junction kept 13 bases outside the gene matches. Germline V CDR1 and CDR2: LGHNA, YNFKEQ. The CDR3 consists of 16 residues. The CDR3 coding sequence is TGTGCCAGCAGCCCTAACTCCGGGACAGGATTAGATGGCTACACCTTC. It is translated as CASSPNSGTGLDGYTF.

This clone was seen a few times. This sequence joins TRBV5-6 and TRBJ1-6, with a possible D match to TRBD1 (5 bases). V dropped 2 bases and J dropped 7 bases, with 13 bases sitting between them. This CDR3 has 15 amino acids. Germline CDR1 is SGHDT and CDR2 is YYEEEE. The CDR3 loop reads CASSFLQGVNSPLHF. CDR3 nucleotide sequence: TGTGCCAGCAGCTTCCTCCAGGGCGTGAATTCACCCCTCCACTTT.

This clone came up once. This rearrangement joins TRBV6-5 to TRBJ2-1; 7 nucleotides agree with TRBD2. The V segment lost 4 bases and the J segment 8 bases; nucleotides outside the gene matches: 14. CDR1 is MNHEY and CDR2 is SVGAGI in the germline V gene. The CDR3 contains 16 residues. CDR3 DNA sequence: TGTGCCAGCAGTTCTGGGGAGGGGCCCAGGGTCGATGAGCAGTTCTTC. Translating gives CASSSGEGPRVDEQFF.

The chain carries TRBV25-1 and TRBJ2-6; no clear D. Between the trimmed V and J ends, which lost 7 bases and 2 bases, there was a span of 6 bases. The CDR3 is 13 amino acids. Germline V lookup: CDR1 MGHDK, CDR2 SYGVNS. The CDR3 spells CASTSPGANVLTF. The DNA of the CDR3 is TGTGCCAGCACGTCTCCTGGGGCCAACGTCCTGACTTTC.

This clone has a handful of counts. J is TRBJ2-7 and V is TRBV28, with TRBD1 matching 9 bases. Trimming removed 2 bases from V and 3 bases from J; junction bases left unmatched: 5. The germline V gene has CDR1 MDHEN and CDR2 SYDVKM. CDR3 length equals 15 residues. This CDR3 reads CASSLRTGADYEQYF. CDR3 sequence (DNA): TGTGCCAGCAGTTTAAGGACAGGGGCGGACTACGAGCAGTACTTC.

The chain links TRBV5-1 to TRBJ2-7; 7 bases are a match to TRBD2. CDR1 and CDR2 from the germline V gene are SGHRS and YFSETQ. Trimming removed 1 base from V and 0 bases from J; junction bases left unmatched: 4. The CDR3 is 15 amino acids. The DNA for the CDR3 is TGCGCCAGCAGCTTGAACGGGGGGAGCTCCTACGAGCAGTACTTC. Translated: CASSLNGGSSYEQYF. The full variable domain, with the rest looked up from reference TRBV5-1 and TRBJ2-7, is KAGVTQTPRYLIKTRGQQVTLSCSPISGHRSVSWYQQTPGQGLQFLFEYFSETQRNKGNFPGRFSGRQFSNSRSEMNVSTLELGDSALYLCASSLNGGSSYEQYFGPGTRLTVT.

This rearrangement joins TRBV27 to TRBJ1-2, with 10 bases aligning to TRBD1. The CDR3 has 14 residues. V lost 5 bases and J lost 6; bases outside the gene matches: 6. The germline V gene has CDR1 MNHEY and CDR2 SMNVEV (reference sequence). Here the CDR3 reads CASSDRGLENGYTF. The CDR3 DNA reads as TGTGCCAGCAGTGACAGGGGGCTAGAGAATGGCTACACCTTC.

This chain connects TRBV21-1 to TRBJ1-2; TRBD1 is the table's D call, not checked against the DNA. TRBV21-1 is a recognized pseudogene. CDR3 size: 14 residues. CDR3 sequence (DNA): TGTGCCAGCAGGTCCCCATCAGGGGAGAGTGGCTACACCTTC. It codes for CASRSPSGESGYTF.

The chain is built from TRBV7-3 and TRBJ1-1, with 8 bases lining up with TRBD1. The length of the CDR3 is 16 residues. Trimming took 8 bases from V and 2 from J; bases not matched to a gene: 13. Germline CDR1 and CDR2: SGHTA and FQGTGA. The CDR3 nucleotides read TGTGCCAGCCGGGTGACAGGGGTGACGTCCAACACTGAAGCTTTCTTT. Protein: CASRVTGVTSNTEAFF.

The chain uses TRBV6-5 and TRBJ2-1; unclear D gene. The CDR3 is 14 amino acids. V was cut by 2 bases and J by 2 bases, with 7 bases left in between. CDR1 is MNHEY and CDR2 is SVGAGI in the germline V gene. In DNA, the CDR3 is TGTGCCAGCAGTTACGGCCCCACCTACAATGAGCAGTTCTTC. This codes for CASSYGPTYNEQFF.

This clone was observed a few times. V is TRBV6-5 and J is TRBJ2-1, with D possibly being TRBD1 (5 bases). CDR3 length equals 14 residues. The V and J ends lost 2 bases and 6 bases respectively, with 11 bases between them. The germline V gene has CDR1 MNHEY and CDR2 SVGAGI. The CDR3 loop is CASSYDSSLNEQFF. CDR3 sequence (DNA): TGTGCCAGCAGTTACGACAGTTCCCTCAATGAGCAGTTCTTC.

V usage is TRBV6-5 and J usage is TRBJ1-1; D perhaps matches TRBD1 (6 bases). This CDR3 region has 15 residues. CDR1 is MNHEY, CDR2 SVGAGI, per germline. Trimming took off 0 bases at V and 4 bases at J, with 12 bases between the two ends. The DNA for the CDR3 is TGTGCCAGCAGTTACTCGGACAGTTCGGTCACTGAAGCTTTCTTT. Protein: CASSYSDSSVTEAFF.